This T cell receptor (beta chain) was sequenced during a study of blood T cell repertoires in COVID-19. Study information: The origin of the acute and convalescent COVID-19 samples was the United States, Italy and Spain. PBMCs, B-cell-depleted T cells, or T cells provided the cDNA or gDNA that made up the material.

In its sample, this clone was seen once. TCRdb's copy holds only in-frame clones and misses some; the assay was immunoSEQ multiplex PCR. In the table there are 35,000 to 40,000 clones, 80% to 90% of which are singletons. This TCR was sampled from a man between 65 and 85 years old with acute or convalescent COVID-19. Sequencing was performed on peripheral blood.

CDR3 DNA sequence: TGTGCCAGCTCACCGCCGGGACAGAGAAACACCGGGGAGCTGTTTTTT. Protein: CASSPPGQRNTGELFF. The V gene is TRBV18, the J gene TRBJ2-2; 7 bases line up with TRBD1. Germline assignment: CDR1 KGHSH and CDR2 LQKENI. The CDR3 has 16 amino acids. V lost 3 bases to trimming and J lost 2 bases; unmatched junction nucleotides: 6.